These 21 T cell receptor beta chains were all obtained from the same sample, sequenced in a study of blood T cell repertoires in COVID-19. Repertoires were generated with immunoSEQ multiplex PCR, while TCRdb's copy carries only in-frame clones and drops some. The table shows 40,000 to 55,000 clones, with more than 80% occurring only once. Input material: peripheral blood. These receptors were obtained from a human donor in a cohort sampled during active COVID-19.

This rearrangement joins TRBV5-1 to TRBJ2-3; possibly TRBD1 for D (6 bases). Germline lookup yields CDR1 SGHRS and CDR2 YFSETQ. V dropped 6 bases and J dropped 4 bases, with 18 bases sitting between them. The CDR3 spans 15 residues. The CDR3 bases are TGCGCCAGCAACCCAGGGGCGGTCCGGGCAGATACGCAGTATTTT. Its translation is CASNPGAVRADTQYF.

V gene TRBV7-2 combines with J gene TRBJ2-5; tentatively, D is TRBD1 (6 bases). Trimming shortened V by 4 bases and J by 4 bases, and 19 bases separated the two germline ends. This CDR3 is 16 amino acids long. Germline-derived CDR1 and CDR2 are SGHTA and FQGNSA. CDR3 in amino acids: CASSWDLQGNTETQYF. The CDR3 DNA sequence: TGTGCCAGCAGCTGGGACCTACAGGGAAACACAGAGACCCAGTACTTC.

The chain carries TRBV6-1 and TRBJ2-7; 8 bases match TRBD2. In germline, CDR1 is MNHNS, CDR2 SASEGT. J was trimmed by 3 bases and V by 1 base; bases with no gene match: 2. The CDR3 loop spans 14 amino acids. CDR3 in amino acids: CASSEGLAIYEQYF. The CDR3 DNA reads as TGTGCCAGCAGTGAAGGACTAGCGATCTACGAGCAGTACTTC.

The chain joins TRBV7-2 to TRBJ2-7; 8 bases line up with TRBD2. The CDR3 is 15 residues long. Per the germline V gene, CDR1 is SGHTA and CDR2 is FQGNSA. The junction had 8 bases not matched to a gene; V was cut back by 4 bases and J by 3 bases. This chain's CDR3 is CASSSHNSGVYEQYF. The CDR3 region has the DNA TGTGCCAGCAGCTCCCACAATAGCGGGGTCTACGAGCAGTACTTC.

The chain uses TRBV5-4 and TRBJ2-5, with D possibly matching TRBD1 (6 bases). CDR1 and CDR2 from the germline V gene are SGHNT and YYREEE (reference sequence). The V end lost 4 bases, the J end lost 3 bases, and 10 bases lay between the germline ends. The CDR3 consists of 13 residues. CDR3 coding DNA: TGTGCCAGCAGCCGGGACATAAAAGAGACCCAGTACTTC. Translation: CASSRDIKETQYF. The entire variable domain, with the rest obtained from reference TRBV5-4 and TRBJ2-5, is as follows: ETGVTQSPTHLIKTRGQQVTLRCSSQSGHNTVSWYQQALGQGPQFIFQYYREEENGRGNFPPRFSGLQFPNYSSELNVNALELDDSALYLCASSRDIKETQYFGPGTRLLVL.

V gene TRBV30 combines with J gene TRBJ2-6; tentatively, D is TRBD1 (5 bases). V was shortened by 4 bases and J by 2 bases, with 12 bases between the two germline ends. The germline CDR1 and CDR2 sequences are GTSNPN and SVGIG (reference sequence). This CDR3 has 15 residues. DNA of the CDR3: TGTGCCTGGATACGAAAGGGGACTGGGGCCAACGTCCTGACTTTC. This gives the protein CAWIRKGTGANVLTF.

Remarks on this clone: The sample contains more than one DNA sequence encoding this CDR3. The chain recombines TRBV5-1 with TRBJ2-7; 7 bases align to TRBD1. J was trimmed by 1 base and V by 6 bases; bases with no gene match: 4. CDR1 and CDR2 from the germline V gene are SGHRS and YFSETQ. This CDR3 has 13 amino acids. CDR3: CASTGTESYEQYF. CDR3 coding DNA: TGCGCCAGCACCGGGACAGAATCCTACGAGCAGTACTTC.

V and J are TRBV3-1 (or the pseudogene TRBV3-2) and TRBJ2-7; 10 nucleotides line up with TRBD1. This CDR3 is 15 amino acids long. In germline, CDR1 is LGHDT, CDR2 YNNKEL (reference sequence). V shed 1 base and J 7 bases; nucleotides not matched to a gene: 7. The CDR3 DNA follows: TGTGCCAGCAGCCAAGGTGGGACAGGGGCGCGGGAGCAGTACTTC. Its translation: CASSQGGTGAREQYF.

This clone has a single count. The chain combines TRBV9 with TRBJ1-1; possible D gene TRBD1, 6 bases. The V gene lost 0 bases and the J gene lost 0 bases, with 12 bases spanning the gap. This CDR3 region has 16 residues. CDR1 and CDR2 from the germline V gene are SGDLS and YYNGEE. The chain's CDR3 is CASSVGTGLLNTEAFF. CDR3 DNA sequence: TGTGCCAGCAGCGTAGGTACAGGGCTTCTGAACACTGAAGCTTTCTTT.

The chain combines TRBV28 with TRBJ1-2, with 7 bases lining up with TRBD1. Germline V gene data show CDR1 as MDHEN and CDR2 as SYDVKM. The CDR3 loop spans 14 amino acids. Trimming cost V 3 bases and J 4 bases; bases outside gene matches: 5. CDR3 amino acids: CASSFEGALYGYTF. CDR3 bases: TGTGCCAGCAGTTTCGAGGGGGCGCTCTATGGCTACACCTTC.

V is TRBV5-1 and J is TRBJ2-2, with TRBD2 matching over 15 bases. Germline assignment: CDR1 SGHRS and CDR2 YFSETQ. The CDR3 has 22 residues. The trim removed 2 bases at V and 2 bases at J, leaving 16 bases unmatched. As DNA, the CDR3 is TGCGCCAGCAGCTTCCCACTGCGGCCGGGACTAGCGGGGGGCCCAAACACCGGGGAGCTGTTTTTT. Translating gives CASSFPLRPGLAGGPNTGELFF.

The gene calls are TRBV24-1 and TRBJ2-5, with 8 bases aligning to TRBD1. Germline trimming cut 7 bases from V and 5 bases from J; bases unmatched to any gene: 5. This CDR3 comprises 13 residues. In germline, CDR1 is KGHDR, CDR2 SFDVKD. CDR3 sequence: CATRGRGPETQYF. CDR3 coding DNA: TGTGCCACCAGGGGCAGGGGGCCCGAGACCCAGTACTTC.

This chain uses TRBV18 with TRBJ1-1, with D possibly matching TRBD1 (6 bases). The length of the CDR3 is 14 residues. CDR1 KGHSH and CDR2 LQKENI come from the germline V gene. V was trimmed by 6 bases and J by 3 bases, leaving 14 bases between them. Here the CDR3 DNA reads TGTGCCAGCTCTCCCGCCGGGACACACACTGAAGCTTTCTTT. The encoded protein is CASSPAGTHTEAFF.

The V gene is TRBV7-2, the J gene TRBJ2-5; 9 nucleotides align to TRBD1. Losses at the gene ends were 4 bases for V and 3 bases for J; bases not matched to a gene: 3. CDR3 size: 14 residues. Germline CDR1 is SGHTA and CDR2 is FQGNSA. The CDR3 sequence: CASSSDRGKETQYF. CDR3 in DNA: TGTGCCAGCAGCTCGGACAGGGGTAAAGAGACCCAGTACTTC.

CDR3 residues: CASSEREGNQPQHF. Written as DNA, the CDR3 is TGTGCCAGCAGTGAGAGGGAAGGCAATCAGCCCCAGCATTTT. The chain joins TRBV2 to TRBJ1-5; D gene ambiguous. Trimming removed 3 bases at V and 2 bases at J, with 8 bases between. The germline V gene encodes CDR1 SNHLY and CDR2 FYNNEI. This CDR3 spans 14 amino acids.

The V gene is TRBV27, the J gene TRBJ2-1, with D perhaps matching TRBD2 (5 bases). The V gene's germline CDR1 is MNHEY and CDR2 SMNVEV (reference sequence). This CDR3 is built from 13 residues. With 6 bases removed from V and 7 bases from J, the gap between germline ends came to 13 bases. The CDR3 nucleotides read TGTGCCAGCAGCGTAGCGTCTTGGAATGAGCAGTTCTTC. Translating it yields CASSVASWNEQFF.

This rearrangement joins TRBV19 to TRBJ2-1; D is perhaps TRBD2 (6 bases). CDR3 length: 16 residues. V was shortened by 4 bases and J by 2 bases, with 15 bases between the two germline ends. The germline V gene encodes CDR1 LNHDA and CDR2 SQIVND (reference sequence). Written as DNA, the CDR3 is TGTGCCAGTAGTACCCAAGACGGGAGTCCCTACAATGAGCAGTTCTTC. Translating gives CASSTQDGSPYNEQFF.

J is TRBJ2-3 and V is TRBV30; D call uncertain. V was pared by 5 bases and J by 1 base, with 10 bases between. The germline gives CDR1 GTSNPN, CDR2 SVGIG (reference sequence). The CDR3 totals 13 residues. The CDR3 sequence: CAWDLLGTDTQYF. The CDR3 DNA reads TGTGCCTGGGACTTGCTCGGCACAGATACGCAGTATTTT.

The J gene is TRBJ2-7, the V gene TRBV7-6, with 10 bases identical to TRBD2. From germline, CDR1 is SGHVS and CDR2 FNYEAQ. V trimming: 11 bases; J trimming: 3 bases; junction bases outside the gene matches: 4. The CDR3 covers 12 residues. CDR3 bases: TGTGCCTCCGGGACTAGCGACTACGAGCAGTACTTC. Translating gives CASGTSDYEQYF. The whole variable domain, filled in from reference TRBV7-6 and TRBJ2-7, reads GAGVSQSPRYKVTKRGQDVALRCDPISGHVSLYWYRQALGQGPEFLTYFNYEAQQDKSGLPNDRFSAERPEGSISTLTIQRTEQRDSAMYRCASGTSDYEQYFGPGTRLTVT.

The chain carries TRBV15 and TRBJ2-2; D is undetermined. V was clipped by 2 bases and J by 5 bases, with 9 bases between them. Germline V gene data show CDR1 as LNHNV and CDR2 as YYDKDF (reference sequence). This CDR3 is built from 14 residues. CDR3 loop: CATSRSRGTGELFF. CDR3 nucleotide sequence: TGTGCCACCAGCAGATCCCGCGGAACCGGGGAGCTGTTTTTT.

CDR3 coding DNA: TGTGCCAGCAGGGTAGACAGGGAGCAGCCCCAGCATTTT. This sequence encodes CASRVDREQPQHF. The chain is built from TRBV6-5 and TRBJ1-5; 7 bases agree with TRBD1. This CDR3 comprises 13 residues. The junction had 6 bases not matched to a gene; V was cut back by 6 bases and J by 7 bases. CDR1 is MNHEY and CDR2 is SVGAGI in the germline V gene.